The rows below give T cell receptor beta chains drawn from one sample of a study of blood T cell repertoires in COVID-19. TCRdb keeps only in-frame clones here, not all; method: immunoSEQ multiplex PCR. Here the sample spans 350,000 to 400,000 clones, just over 90% being singletons. The sample was PBMCs or T cells enriched from blood (not recorded which). These receptors originate from a woman aged 40 to 49 who had been exposed to COVID-19. Each CDR3 is given with its conserved first and last residue.

j_call: TRBJ2-4; v_call: TRBV15; cdr3_aa: CATSRDREKNIQYF
j_call: TRBJ1-2; v_call: TRBV15; cdr3_aa: CATSRSWEPNYGYTF
j_call: TRBJ2-5; v_call: TRBV3-1/TRBV3-2; cdr3_aa: CASRRSGGGTQYF
j_call: TRBJ2-1; v_call: TRBV19; cdr3_aa: CASKRDRGHEQFF
j_call: TRBJ2-7; v_call: TRBV18; cdr3_aa: CASSPPFSGEQYF
j_call: TRBJ1-6; v_call: TRBV20-1; cdr3_aa: CSASTGSGSPLHF
j_call: TRBJ1-1; v_call: TRBV15; cdr3_aa: CATSRGGDVAEAFF
j_call: TRBJ1-1; v_call: TRBV29-1; cdr3_aa: CSVRRGQTEAFF
j_call: TRBJ2-7; v_call: TRBV2; cdr3_aa: CASRSYSSTQYF
j_call: TRBJ2-7; v_call: TRBV18; cdr3_aa: CASSPSASGLSYEQYF
j_call: TRBJ2-3; v_call: TRBV9; cdr3_aa: CASSTGTSGDRGTQYF
j_call: TRBJ2-3; v_call: TRBV7-9; cdr3_aa: CASSAGTSGSVGTDTQYF
j_call: TRBJ1-2; v_call: TRBV24-1; cdr3_aa: CATSKGWGSNYGYTF
j_call: TRBJ2-7; v_call: TRBV10-1; cdr3_aa: CASSEGLALTYEQYF
j_call: TRBJ2-1; v_call: TRBV30; cdr3_aa: CAWSPLLLAGWDNEQFF
j_call: TRBJ1-1; v_call: TRBV24-1; cdr3_aa: CATSDPTRDTEAFF
j_call: TRBJ2-7; v_call: TRBV3-1/TRBV3-2; cdr3_aa: CASSRGLAGAYEQYF
j_call: TRBJ1-2; v_call: TRBV2; cdr3_aa: CASSVDGINYGYTF
j_call: TRBJ2-1; v_call: TRBV9; cdr3_aa: CASSLGLAGGTLANEQFF
j_call: TRBJ2-7; v_call: TRBV3-1/TRBV3-2; cdr3_aa: CASSLGQGPYEQYF
j_call: TRBJ2-5; v_call: TRBV24-1; cdr3_aa: CATSDFTGGATETQYF
j_call: TRBJ1-2; v_call: TRBV18; cdr3_aa: CASSPGQGKDGYTF
j_call: TRBJ1-1; v_call: TRBV19; cdr3_aa: CASSFGLNTEAFF
j_call: TRBJ2-7; v_call: TRBV6-2/TRBV6-3; cdr3_aa: CASSPGYYEQYF
j_call: TRBJ1-1; v_call: TRBV7-9; cdr3_aa: CASSGEGSMNTEAFF
j_call: TRBJ1-5; v_call: TRBV27; cdr3_aa: CASSLSGVDQPQHF
j_call: TRBJ2-6; v_call: TRBV30; cdr3_aa: CAWRTKNPGANVLTF
j_call: TRBJ1-2; v_call: TRBV5-6; cdr3_aa: CASSILQGYYGYTF
j_call: TRBJ1-2; v_call: TRBV7-2; cdr3_aa: CASSPRTGMGYGYTF
j_call: TRBJ2-7; v_call: TRBV9; cdr3_aa: CASSLQGADEQYF
j_call: TRBJ1-5; v_call: TRBV24-1; cdr3_aa: CATSDSGTSSNQPQHF
j_call: TRBJ1-1; v_call: TRBV29-1; cdr3_aa: CSVAGSAGGPEAFF
j_call: TRBJ1-5; v_call: TRBV30; cdr3_aa: CAWNSKGRGGNNQPQHF
j_call: TRBJ2-6; v_call: TRBV30; cdr3_aa: CAWRLSGANVLTF
j_call: TRBJ2-1; v_call: TRBV29-1; cdr3_aa: CSSERRDRGLDEQFF
j_call: TRBJ2-7; v_call: TRBV21-1; cdr3_aa: CASSKELEGSDEQYF
j_call: TRBJ1-1; v_call: TRBV23-1; cdr3_aa: CASSRIMGPLLVTEAFF
j_call: TRBJ2-6; v_call: TRBV5-4; cdr3_aa: CASTSSGANVLTF
j_call: TRBJ1-1; v_call: TRBV29-1; cdr3_aa: CSVLNRNTEAFF
j_call: TRBJ1-4; v_call: TRBV9; cdr3_aa: CASSVDLAGNEKLFF
j_call: TRBJ1-2; v_call: TRBV29-1; cdr3_aa: CSVEDMGRDYGYTF
j_call: TRBJ2-3; v_call: TRBV3-1/TRBV3-2; cdr3_aa: CASRPRLAGADTQYF
j_call: TRBJ1-2; v_call: TRBV12-1; cdr3_aa: CASSFGRTANYGYTF
j_call: TRBJ1-6; v_call: TRBV6-5; cdr3_aa: CASRDRVGNSPLHF
j_call: TRBJ1-4; v_call: TRBV3-1/TRBV3-2; cdr3_aa: CASRQQGELFF
j_call: TRBJ1-1; v_call: TRBV18; cdr3_aa: CASSLQGARTEAFF
j_call: TRBJ1-1; v_call: TRBV29-1; cdr3_aa: CSAVGANTEAFF
j_call: TRBJ1-4; v_call: TRBV29-1; cdr3_aa: CSVGMARGKGGEKLFF
j_call: TRBJ1-4; v_call: TRBV19; cdr3_aa: CASSRKDRGRNEKLFF
j_call: TRBJ1-5; v_call: TRBV19; cdr3_aa: CASNGLLSNQPQHF
j_call: TRBJ2-3; v_call: TRBV6-1; cdr3_aa: CASSGGLAGPQGDTQYF
j_call: TRBJ1-1; v_call: TRBV28; cdr3_aa: CASIGGIRTEAFF
j_call: TRBJ2-1; v_call: TRBV9; cdr3_aa: CASSPGLAGGLSYNEQFF
j_call: TRBJ1-1; v_call: TRBV2; cdr3_aa: CASSEAGQGWRTEAFF
j_call: TRBJ2-2; v_call: TRBV7-2; cdr3_aa: CASSRISGGTGELFF
j_call: TRBJ1-1; v_call: TRBV12-3/TRBV12-4; cdr3_aa: CASSRGEAFF
j_call: TRBJ1-1; v_call: TRBV25-1; cdr3_aa: CASSPQAGGFTEAFF
j_call: TRBJ1-5; v_call: TRBV19; cdr3_aa: CASIAQGTGGNQPQHF
j_call: TRBJ1-3; v_call: TRBV9; cdr3_aa: CASSVGPTPGNTIYF